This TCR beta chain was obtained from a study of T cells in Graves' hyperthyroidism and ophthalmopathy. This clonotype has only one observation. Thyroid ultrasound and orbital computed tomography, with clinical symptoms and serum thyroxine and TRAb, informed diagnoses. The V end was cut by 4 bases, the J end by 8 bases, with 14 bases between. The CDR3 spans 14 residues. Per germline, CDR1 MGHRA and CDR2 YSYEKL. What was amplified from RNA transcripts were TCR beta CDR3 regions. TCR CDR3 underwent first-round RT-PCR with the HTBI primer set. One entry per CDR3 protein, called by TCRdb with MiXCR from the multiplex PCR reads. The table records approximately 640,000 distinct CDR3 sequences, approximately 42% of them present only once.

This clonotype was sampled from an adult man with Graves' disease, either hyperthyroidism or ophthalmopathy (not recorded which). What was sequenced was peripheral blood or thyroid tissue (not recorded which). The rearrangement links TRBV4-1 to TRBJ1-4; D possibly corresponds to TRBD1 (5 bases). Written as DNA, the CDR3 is TGCGCCAGCAGCCCAGGACATGGCCCGGAAAAACTGTTTTTT. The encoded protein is CASSPGHGPEKLFF.